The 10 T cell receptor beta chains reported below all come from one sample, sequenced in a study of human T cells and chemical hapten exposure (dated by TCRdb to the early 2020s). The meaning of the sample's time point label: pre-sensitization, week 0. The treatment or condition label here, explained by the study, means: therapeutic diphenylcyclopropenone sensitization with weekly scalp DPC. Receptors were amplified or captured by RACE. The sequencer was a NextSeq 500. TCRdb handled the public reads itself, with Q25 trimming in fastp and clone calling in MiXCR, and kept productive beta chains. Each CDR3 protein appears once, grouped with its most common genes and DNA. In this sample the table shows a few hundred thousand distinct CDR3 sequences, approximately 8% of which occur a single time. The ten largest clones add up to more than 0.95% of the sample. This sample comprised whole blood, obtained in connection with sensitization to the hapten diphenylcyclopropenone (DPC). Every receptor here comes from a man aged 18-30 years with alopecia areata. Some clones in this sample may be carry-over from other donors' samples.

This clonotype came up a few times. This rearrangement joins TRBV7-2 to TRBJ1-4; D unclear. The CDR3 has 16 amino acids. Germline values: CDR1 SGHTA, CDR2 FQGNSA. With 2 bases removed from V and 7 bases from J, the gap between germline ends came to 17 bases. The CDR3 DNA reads TGTGCCAGCAGCTTAATACGACGGCAAGTTGGTGAAAAACTGTTTTTT. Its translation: CASSLIRRQVGEKLFF. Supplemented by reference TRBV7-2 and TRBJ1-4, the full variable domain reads GAGVSQSPSNKVTEKGKDVELRCDPISGHTALYWYRQSLGQGLEFLIYFQGNSAPDKSGLPSDRFSAERTGGSVSTLTIQRTQQEDSAVYLCASSLIRRQVGEKLFFGSGTQLSVL.

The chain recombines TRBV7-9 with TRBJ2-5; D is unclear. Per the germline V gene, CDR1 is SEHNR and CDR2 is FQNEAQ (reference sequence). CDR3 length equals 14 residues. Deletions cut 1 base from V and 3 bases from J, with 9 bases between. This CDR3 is CASSLGPEKETQYF. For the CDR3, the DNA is TGTGCCAGCAGCTTAGGTCCAGAGAAAGAGACCCAGTACTTC.

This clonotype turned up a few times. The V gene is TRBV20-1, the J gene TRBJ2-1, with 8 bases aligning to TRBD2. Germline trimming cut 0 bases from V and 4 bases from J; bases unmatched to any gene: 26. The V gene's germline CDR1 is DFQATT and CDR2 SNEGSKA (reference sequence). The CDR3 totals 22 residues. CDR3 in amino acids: CSAREPPRVVAGGRPQYNEQFF. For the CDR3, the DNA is TGCAGTGCTAGAGAACCCCCCCGGGTGGTGGCGGGGGGCCGACCTCAATACAATGAGCAGTTCTTC.

The CDR3 protein is CASSLTQGASPLHF. CDR3 DNA sequence: TGTGCCAGCAGCTTAACCCAGGGAGCTTCACCCCTCCACTTT. The chain combines TRBV7-9 with TRBJ1-6, with D maybe TRBD1 (5 bases). V shed 2 bases and J shed 9 bases, with 11 bases lying between them. Germline V CDR1 and CDR2: SEHNR, FQNEAQ (reference sequence). The CDR3 sequence is 14 residues long.

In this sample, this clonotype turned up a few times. For the CDR3, the DNA is TGTGCCAGCAGCCCCGTGGAGACTGAAGCTTTCTTT. As protein: CASSPVETEAFF. This chain uses TRBV11-2 with TRBJ1-1; D ambiguous. The V gene's germline CDR1 is SGHAT and CDR2 FQNNGV. The germline V and J ends were trimmed by 5 bases and 5 bases, with 9 bases remaining between them. The CDR3 has 12 residues. Full variable domain (remainder filled in from reference TRBV11-2 and TRBJ1-1): EAGVAQSPRYKIIEKRQSVAFWCNPISGHATLYWYQQILGQGPKLLIQFQNNGVVDDSQLPKDRFSAERLKGVDSTLKIQPAKLEDSAVYLCASSPVETEAFFGQGTRLTVV.

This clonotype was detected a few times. The CDR3 coding sequence is TGTGCCAGCAGTCCGATCAGGTACAATGAGCAGTTCTTC. Amino acids: CASSPIRYNEQFF. The chain joins TRBV27 to TRBJ2-1; unclear D gene. Germline loops: CDR1 MNHEY, CDR2 SMNVEV (reference sequence). The CDR3 is 13 amino acids. Trimming removed 5 bases at V and 4 bases at J, with 9 bases between.

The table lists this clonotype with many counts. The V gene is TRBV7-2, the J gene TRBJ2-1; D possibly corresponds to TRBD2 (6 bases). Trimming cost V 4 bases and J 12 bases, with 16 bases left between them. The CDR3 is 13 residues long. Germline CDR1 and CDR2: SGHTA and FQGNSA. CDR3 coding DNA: TGTGCCAGCAGCTGGAAGGGCGGGGTAGCGCAGTTCTTC. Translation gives CASSWKGGVAQFF.

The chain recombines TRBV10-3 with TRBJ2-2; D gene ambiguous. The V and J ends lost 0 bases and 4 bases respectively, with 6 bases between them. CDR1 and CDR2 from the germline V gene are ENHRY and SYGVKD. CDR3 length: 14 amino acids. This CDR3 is CAISESISTGELFF. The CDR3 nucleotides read TGTGCCATCAGTGAGTCCATTAGCACCGGGGAGCTGTTTTTT.

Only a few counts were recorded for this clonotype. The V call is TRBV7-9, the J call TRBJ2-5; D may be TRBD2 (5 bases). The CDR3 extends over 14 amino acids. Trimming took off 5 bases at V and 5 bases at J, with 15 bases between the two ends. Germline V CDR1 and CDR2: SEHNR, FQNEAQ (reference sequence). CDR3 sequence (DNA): TGTGCCAGCAGCCTAGGAGGCACTACGGAGACCCAGTACTTC. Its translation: CASSLGGTTETQYF.

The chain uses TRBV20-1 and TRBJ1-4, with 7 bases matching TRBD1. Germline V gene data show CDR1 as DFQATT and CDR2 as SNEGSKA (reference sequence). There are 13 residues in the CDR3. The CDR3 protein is CSPWDRVAEKLFF. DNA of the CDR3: TGCAGCCCCTGGGACAGAGTCGCAGAAAAACTGTTTTTT.